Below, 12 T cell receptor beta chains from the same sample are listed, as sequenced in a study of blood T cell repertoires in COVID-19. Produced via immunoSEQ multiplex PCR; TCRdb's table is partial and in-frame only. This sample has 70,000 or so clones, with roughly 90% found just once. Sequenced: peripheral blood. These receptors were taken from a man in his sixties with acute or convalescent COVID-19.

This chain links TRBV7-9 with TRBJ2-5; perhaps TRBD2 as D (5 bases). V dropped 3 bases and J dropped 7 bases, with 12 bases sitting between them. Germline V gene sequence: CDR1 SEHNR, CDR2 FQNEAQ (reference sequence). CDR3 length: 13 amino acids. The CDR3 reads CASSLREWGTQYF. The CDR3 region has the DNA TGTGCCAGCAGCTTGAGGGAGTGGGGGACCCAGTACTTC.

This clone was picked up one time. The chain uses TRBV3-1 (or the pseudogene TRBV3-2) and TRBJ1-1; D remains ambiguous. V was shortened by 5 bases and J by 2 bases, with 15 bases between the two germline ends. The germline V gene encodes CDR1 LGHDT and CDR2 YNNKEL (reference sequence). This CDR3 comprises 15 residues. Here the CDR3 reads CASSRLPGRNTEAFF. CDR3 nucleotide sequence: TGTGCCAGCAGCAGACTACCCGGACGAAACACTGAAGCTTTCTTT.

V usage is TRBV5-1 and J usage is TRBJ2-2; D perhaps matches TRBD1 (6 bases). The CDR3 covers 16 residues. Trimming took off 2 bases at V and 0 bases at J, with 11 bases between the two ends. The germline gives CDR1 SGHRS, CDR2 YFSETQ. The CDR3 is CASSLQGFANTGELFF. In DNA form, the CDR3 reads TGCGCCAGCAGCTTACAGGGTTTTGCGAACACCGGGGAGCTGTTTTTT.

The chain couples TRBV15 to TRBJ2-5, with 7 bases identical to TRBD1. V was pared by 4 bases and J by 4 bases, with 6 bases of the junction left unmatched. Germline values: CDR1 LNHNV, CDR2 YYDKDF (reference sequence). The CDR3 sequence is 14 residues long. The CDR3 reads CATSKMTGTETQYF. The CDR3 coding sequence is TGTGCCACCAGCAAAATGACAGGGACAGAGACCCAGTACTTC.

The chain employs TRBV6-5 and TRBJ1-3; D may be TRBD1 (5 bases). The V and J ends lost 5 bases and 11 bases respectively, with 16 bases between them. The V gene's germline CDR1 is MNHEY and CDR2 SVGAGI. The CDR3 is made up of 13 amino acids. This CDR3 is CASSPGLSAAIYF. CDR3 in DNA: TGTGCCAGCAGTCCGGGACTGTCTGCAGCCATATATTTT.

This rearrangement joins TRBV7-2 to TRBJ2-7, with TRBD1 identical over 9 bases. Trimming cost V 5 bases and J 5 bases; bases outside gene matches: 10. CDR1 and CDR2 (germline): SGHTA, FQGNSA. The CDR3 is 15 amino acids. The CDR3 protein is CASSPGTGRSHEQYF. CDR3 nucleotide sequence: TGTGCCAGCAGCCCCGGGACAGGGAGGAGCCACGAGCAGTACTTC.

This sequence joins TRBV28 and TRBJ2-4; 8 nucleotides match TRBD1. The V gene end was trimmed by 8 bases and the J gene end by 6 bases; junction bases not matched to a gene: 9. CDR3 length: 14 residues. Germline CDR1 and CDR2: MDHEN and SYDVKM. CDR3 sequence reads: CASLDRASGNIQYF. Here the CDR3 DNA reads TGTGCCAGCCTGGACAGGGCGAGCGGAAACATTCAGTACTTC.

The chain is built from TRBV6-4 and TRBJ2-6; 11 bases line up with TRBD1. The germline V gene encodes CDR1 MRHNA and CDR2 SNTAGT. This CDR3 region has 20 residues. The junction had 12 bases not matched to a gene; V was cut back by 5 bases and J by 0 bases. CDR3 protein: CASSQYTPGTGGSGANVLTF. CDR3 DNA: TGTGCCAGCAGTCAGTACACCCCCGGGACAGGGGGCTCTGGGGCCAACGTCCTGACTTTC.

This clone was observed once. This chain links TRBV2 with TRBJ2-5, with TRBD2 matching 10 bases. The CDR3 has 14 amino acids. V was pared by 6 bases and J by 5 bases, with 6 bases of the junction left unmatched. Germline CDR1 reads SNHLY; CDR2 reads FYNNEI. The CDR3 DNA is TGTGCCAGCAGCCCTTTACTAGCGGGGGAGACCCAGTACTTC. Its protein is CASSPLLAGETQYF.

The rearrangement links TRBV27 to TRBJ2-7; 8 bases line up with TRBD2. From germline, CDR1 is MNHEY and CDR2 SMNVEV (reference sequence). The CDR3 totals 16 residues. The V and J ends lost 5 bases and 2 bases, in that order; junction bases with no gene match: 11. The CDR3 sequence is CASSEIAGPSPYEQYF. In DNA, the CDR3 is TGTGCCAGCAGTGAGATAGCGGGGCCCTCTCCCTACGAGCAGTACTTC.

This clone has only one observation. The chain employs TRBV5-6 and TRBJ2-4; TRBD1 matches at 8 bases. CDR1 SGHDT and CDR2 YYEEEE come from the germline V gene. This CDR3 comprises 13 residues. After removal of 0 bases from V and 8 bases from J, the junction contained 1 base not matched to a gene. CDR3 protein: CASSLGQGYIQYF. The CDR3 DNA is TGTGCCAGCAGCTTGGGACAGGGGTACATTCAGTACTTC.

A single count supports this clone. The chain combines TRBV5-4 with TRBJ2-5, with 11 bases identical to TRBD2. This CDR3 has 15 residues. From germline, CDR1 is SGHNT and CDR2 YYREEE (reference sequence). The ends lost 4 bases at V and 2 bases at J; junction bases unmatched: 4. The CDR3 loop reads CASSGGLAGQETQYF. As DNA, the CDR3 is TGTGCCAGCAGCGGAGGACTAGCGGGTCAAGAGACCCAGTACTTC.